The 15 T cell receptor beta chains below all came from one sample that was sequenced in a study of blood T cell repertoires in COVID-19. Only in-frame clones appear in the TCRdb table, and some are missing; sequencing was by immunoSEQ multiplex PCR. The sample shows 90,000 to 120,000 clones, about four fifths of them seen only once. Sequenced: peripheral blood. All receptors derive from a human donor in a cohort sampled during active COVID-19.

Only a few counts were recorded for this clone. The chain uses TRBV4-1 and TRBJ1-2; 9 bases match TRBD1. In germline, CDR1 is MGHRA, CDR2 YSYEKL. V shed 3 bases and J 6 bases; nucleotides not matched to a gene: 2. CDR3 length equals 13 residues. CDR3 sequence reads: CASSQRQGDGYTF. In DNA form, the CDR3 reads TGCGCCAGCAGCCAGAGACAGGGGGATGGCTACACCTTC.

The chain employs TRBV25-1 and TRBJ2-1, with D tentatively TRBD1 (6 bases). Trimming removed 3 bases from V and 3 bases from J, with 15 bases in between. CDR1 and CDR2 (germline): MGHDK, SYGVNS. The CDR3 length is 16 residues. The CDR3 spells CASSDSGAGGYNEQFF. CDR3 DNA: TGTGCCAGCAGTGACTCAGGGGCTGGGGGCTACAATGAGCAGTTCTTC. Full variable domain (rest looked up from reference TRBV25-1 and TRBJ2-1): EADIYQTPRYLVIGTGKKITLECSQTMGHDKMYWYQQDPGMELHLIHYSYGVNSTEKGDLSSESTVSRIRTEHFPLTLESARPSHTSQYLCASSDSGAGGYNEQFFGPGTRLTVL.

The chain carries TRBV3-1 (or the pseudogene TRBV3-2) and TRBJ1-2, with 12 bases that match TRBD1. Germline CDR1 and CDR2: LGHDT and YNNKEL (reference sequence). There are 15 residues in the CDR3. J gave up 5 bases and V 4 bases, and 5 bases lay outside the gene matches. The CDR3 DNA reads as TGTGCCAGCAGCCGCAGGGGACAGGGGGCTTATGGCTACACCTTC. Translating it yields CASSRRGQGAYGYTF.

The chain links TRBV27 to TRBJ1-2; the match to TRBD1 covers 7 bases. V lost 3 bases, J lost 2 bases, and 0 bases stayed unmatched. CDR1 and CDR2 (germline): MNHEY, SMNVEV (reference sequence). This CDR3 has 13 amino acids. The CDR3 spells CASSLTGNYGYTF. The CDR3 DNA follows: TGTGCCAGCAGTTTGACAGGGAACTATGGCTACACCTTC.

This chain links TRBV18 with TRBJ2-2; 7 positions agree with TRBD1. CDR1 is KGHSH, CDR2 LQKENI, per germline. The CDR3 extends over 15 amino acids. The trim removed 8 bases at V and 4 bases at J, leaving 10 bases unmatched. The CDR3, as DNA: TGTGCCAGCCAACCGGGACAGAGCAGCACCGGGGAGCTGTTTTTT. Protein: CASQPGQSSTGELFF.

The chain combines TRBV7-8 with TRBJ2-1; tentatively, D is TRBD2 (6 bases). The CDR3 length is 13 residues. Trimming shortened V by 7 bases and J by 1 base, and 8 bases separated the two germline ends. The germline V gene encodes CDR1 SGHVS and CDR2 FQNEAQ. In nucleotides, the CDR3 is TGTGCCAGCAAAGCGGGTTCCTACAATGAGCAGTTCTTC. As protein: CASKAGSYNEQFF. Supplemented by reference TRBV7-8 and TRBJ2-1, the full variable domain reads GAGVSQSPRYKVAKRGQDVALRCDPISGHVSLFWYQQALGQGPEFLTYFQNEAQLDKSGLPSDRFFAERPEGSVSTLKIQRTQQEDSAVYLCASKAGSYNEQFFGPGTRLTVL.

In this sample, this clone turned up a few times. This rearrangement joins TRBV28 to TRBJ1-1; the D is unclear. The germline V gene has CDR1 MDHEN and CDR2 SYDVKM. V lost 1 base to trimming and J lost 6 bases, with 15 bases between them. The CDR3 length is 15 residues. Here the CDR3 reads CASSLYGDVVSEAFF. The CDR3 region has the DNA TGTGCCAGCAGTTTATACGGGGATGTAGTTTCTGAAGCTTTCTTT.

This chain joins TRBV9 and TRBJ2-2, with 8 bases aligning to TRBD2. Germline assignment: CDR1 SGDLS and CDR2 YYNGEE. The junction had 6 bases not matched to a gene; V was cut back by 0 bases and J by 5 bases. The length of the CDR3 is 16 residues. This chain's CDR3 is CASSVEGGRRTGELFF. The CDR3 nucleotides are TGTGCCAGCAGCGTAGAAGGCGGGAGGCGGACCGGGGAGCTGTTTTTT.

Only a few counts were recorded for this clone. The rearrangement uses TRBV28 and TRBJ2-3; no clear D gene. The CDR3 runs to 15 residues. The ends were cut back, 1 base at V and 5 bases at J, with 13 bases in the middle. CDR1 and CDR2 from the germline V gene are MDHEN and SYDVKM. The CDR3 loop reads CASSLLGGRIDTQYF. CDR3 sequence (DNA): TGTGCCAGCAGTTTATTAGGCGGCCGGATAGATACGCAGTATTTT.

V and J are TRBV28 and TRBJ2-1; the match to TRBD1 covers 7 bases. V lost 4 bases to trimming and J lost 6 bases; unmatched junction nucleotides: 6. CDR3 length: 14 amino acids. Germline CDR1 and CDR2: MDHEN and SYDVKM. CDR3 sequence (DNA): TGTGCCAGCAGTTCACCGGGACAGATCAATGAGCAGTTCTTC. This encodes CASSSPGQINEQFF.

The chain recombines TRBV5-1 with TRBJ2-7; 8 bases agree with TRBD2. The CDR3 loop spans 14 amino acids. CDR1 and CDR2 from the germline V gene are SGHRS and YFSETQ. V shed 4 bases and J 2 bases; nucleotides not matched to a gene: 5. The CDR3 sequence: CASSPASGPYEQYV. CDR3 in DNA: TGCGCCAGCAGCCCCGCTAGCGGGCCCTACGAGCAGTACGTC.

The rearrangement uses TRBV7-3 and TRBJ2-3; maybe TRBD1 (6 bases). V lost 4 bases and J lost 6, with 8 bases in between. The V gene's germline CDR1 is SGHTA and CDR2 FQGTGA. The CDR3 runs to 12 residues. CDR3 bases: TGTGCCAGCAGCTCTCAGGGGGATACGCAGTATTTT. Translating it yields CASSSQGDTQYF.

The genes are TRBV27 and TRBJ2-5, with 9 bases lining up with TRBD1. Germline-derived CDR1 and CDR2 are MNHEY and SMNVEV (reference sequence). The CDR3 is 16 residues long. Germline trimming cut 0 bases from V and 5 bases from J; bases unmatched to any gene: 7. CDR3 protein: CASSLSPWTGAETQYF. The CDR3 coding sequence is TGTGCCAGCAGTTTATCCCCCTGGACAGGGGCCGAGACCCAGTACTTC.

The chain recombines TRBV6-5 with TRBJ1-2, with 8 bases identical to TRBD1. CDR3 length: 14 amino acids. V lost 6 bases to trimming and J lost 4 bases; unmatched junction nucleotides: 7. The germline gives CDR1 MNHEY, CDR2 SVGAGI. CDR3 nucleotides: TGTGCCAGCAGAACCTCAGGGGGCTTCTATGGCTACACCTTC. Translating it yields CASRTSGGFYGYTF.

This clone was found once. The chain employs TRBV7-9 and TRBJ1-2; D gene unclear. Between the trimmed V and J ends, which lost 1 base and 3 bases, there was a span of 9 bases. This CDR3 has 14 residues. The germline gives CDR1 SEHNR, CDR2 FQNEAQ (reference sequence). The CDR3 bases are TGTGCCAGCAGCTTAGATGGCGGGGACTATGGCTACACCTTC. This translates into CASSLDGGDYGYTF.